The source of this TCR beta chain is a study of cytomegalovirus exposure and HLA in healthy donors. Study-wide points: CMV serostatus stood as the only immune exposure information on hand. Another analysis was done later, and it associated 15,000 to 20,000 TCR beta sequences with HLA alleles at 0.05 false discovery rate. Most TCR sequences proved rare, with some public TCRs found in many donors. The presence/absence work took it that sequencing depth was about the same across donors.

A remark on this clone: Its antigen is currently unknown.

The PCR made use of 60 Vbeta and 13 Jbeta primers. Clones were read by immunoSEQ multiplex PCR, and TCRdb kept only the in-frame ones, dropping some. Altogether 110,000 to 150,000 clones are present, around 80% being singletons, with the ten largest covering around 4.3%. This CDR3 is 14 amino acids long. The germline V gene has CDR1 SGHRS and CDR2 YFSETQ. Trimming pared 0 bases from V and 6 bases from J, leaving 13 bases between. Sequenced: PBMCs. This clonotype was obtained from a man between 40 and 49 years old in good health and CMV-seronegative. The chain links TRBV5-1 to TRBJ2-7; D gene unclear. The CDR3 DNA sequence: TGCGCCAGCAGCTTGGGACTCCAACTCAGCGAGCAGTACTTC. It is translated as CASSLGLQLSEQYF.